This T cell receptor (beta chain) was sequenced for a study of blood T cell repertoires in COVID-19. Turning to the study itself: Samples taken during acute and convalescent COVID-19 were collected in the United States, Italy and Spain. Sources were T cells, B-cell-depleted T cells, or PBMCs; the material itself was cDNA or gDNA.

The assay was immunoSEQ multiplex PCR, and TCRdb's table has in-frame clones only and misses some. The table lists around 200,000 clones, less than 90% of them singletons, with 20% to 25% in the top ten. V trimming: 5 bases; J trimming: 4 bases; junction bases outside the gene matches: 6. From germline, CDR1 is SGHTA and CDR2 FQGNSA. The CDR3 has 14 residues. This TCR came from a man in his 70s with active or convalescent COVID-19. What was sequenced was peripheral blood. This chain joins TRBV7-2 and TRBJ2-7; 9 nucleotides align to TRBD1. This CDR3 is CASSGRQGEYEQYF. The CDR3 DNA is TGTGCCAGCAGCGGACGACAGGGGGAGTACGAGCAGTACTTC. The variable domain in full, with the rest retrieved from reference TRBV7-2 and TRBJ2-7, is GAGVSQSPSNKVTEKGKDVELRCDPISGHTALYWYRQSLGQGLEFLIYFQGNSAPDKSGLPSDRFSAERTGGSVSTLTIQRTQQEDSAVYLCASSGRQGEYEQYFGPGTRLTVT.